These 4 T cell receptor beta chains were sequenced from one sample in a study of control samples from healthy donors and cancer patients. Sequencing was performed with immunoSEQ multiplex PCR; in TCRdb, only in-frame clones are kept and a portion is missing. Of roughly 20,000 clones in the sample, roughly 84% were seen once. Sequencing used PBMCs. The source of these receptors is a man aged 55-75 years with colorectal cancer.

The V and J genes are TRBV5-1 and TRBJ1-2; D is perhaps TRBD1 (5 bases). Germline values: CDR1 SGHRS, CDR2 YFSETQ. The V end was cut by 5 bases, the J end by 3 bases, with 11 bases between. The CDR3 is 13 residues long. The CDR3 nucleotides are TGCGCCAGCAGTAGCGGGGGGGACTATGGCTACACCTTC. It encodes CASSSGGDYGYTF.

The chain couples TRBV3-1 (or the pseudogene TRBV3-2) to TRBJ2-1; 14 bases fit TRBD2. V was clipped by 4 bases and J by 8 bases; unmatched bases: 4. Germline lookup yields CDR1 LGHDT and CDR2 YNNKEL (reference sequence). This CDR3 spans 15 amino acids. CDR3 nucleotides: TGTGCCAGCAGCCTATGGACTAGCGGGGGGCATGAGCAGTTCTTC. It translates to CASSLWTSGGHEQFF.

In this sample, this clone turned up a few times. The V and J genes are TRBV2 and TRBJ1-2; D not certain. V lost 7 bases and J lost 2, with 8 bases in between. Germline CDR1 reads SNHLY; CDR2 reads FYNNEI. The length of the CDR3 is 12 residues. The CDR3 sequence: CASIDINYGYTF. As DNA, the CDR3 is TGTGCCAGCATTGATATCAACTATGGCTACACCTTC.

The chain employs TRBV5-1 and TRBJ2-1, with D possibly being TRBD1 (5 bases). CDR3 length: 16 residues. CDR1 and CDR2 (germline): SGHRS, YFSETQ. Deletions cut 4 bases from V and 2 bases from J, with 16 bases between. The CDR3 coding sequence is TGCGCCAGCAGCCCCTGGCAGGGCGGTACCTACAATGAGCAGTTCTTC. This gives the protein CASSPWQGGTYNEQFF.